The 12 T cell receptor beta chains given below trace back to one sample, sequenced in a study of graft-versus-host responses after intestinal transplantation listed by TCRdb under 2021. The library was made by the immunoSEQ multiplex PCR assay. TCRdb obtained this table from immuneACCESS and retained in-frame rearrangements with V and J assigned. These tables miss some clones; where compared with another copy, unresolved V genes account for less than half of the shortfall, and the remainder is unexplained. The sample contains roughly 25,000 clones, over 85% of them found a single time. The top ten hold around 0.54% of the sample. The source was PBMCs, collected 18 days after transplant. These receptor sequences come from a human patient who received an intestinal transplant, so some T cells may come from the graft donor.

The rearrangement uses TRBV11-3 and TRBJ2-3; weak D call: TRBD1 (6 bases). The V end lost 4 bases, the J end lost 2 bases, and 16 bases lay between the germline ends. This CDR3 is 16 amino acids long. CDR1 is SGHNT and CDR2 is YENEEA in the germline V gene. The CDR3 region has the DNA TGTGCCAGCAGCTCAAACAGGGTAGGAGACACAGATACGCAGTATTTT. Encoded protein: CASSSNRVGDTDTQYF.

The gene calls are TRBV5-1 and TRBJ2-5, with D unresolved. Germline lookup yields CDR1 SGHRS and CDR2 YFSETQ. V was shortened by 1 base and J by 2 bases, with 3 bases between the two germline ends. The CDR3 loop spans 12 amino acids. The CDR3 coding sequence is TGCGCCAGCAGCTTGCGACAAGAGACCCAGTACTTC. This codes for CASSLRQETQYF.

This clone has a single count. This chain joins TRBV19 and TRBJ1-2, with 7 bases aligning to TRBD1. The V segment lost 11 bases and the J segment 0 bases; nucleotides outside the gene matches: 6. CDR3 length: 13 residues. The germline gives CDR1 LNHDA, CDR2 SQIVND (reference sequence). In DNA form, the CDR3 reads TGTGCCGGACCGGGACAGACTAACTATGGCTACACCTTC. Its translation is CAGPGQTNYGYTF.

The chain recombines TRBV18 with TRBJ2-7, with a possible D match to TRBD1 (5 bases). The CDR3 sequence is 14 residues long. Germline V gene lookup returns CDR1 KGHSH and CDR2 LQKENI. Trimming left V 2 bases short and J 5 bases short, with 13 bases between. CDR3: CASSPDNRLHEQYF. CDR3 DNA sequence: TGTGCCAGCTCACCAGATAACAGGCTCCACGAGCAGTACTTC.

This sequence joins TRBV7-6 and TRBJ2-2; a weak D match, TRBD2 (6 bases). The CDR3 extends over 15 amino acids. V lost 5 bases to trimming and J lost 5 bases, with 15 bases between them. CDR1 is SGHVS, CDR2 FNYEAQ, per germline. The CDR3 loop is CASSGRDSLTGELFF. In DNA form, the CDR3 reads TGTGCCAGCAGCGGCCGGGACTCCCTGACCGGGGAGCTGTTTTTT.

The genes are TRBV2 and TRBJ2-5; D perhaps matches TRBD2 (6 bases). The V end was cut by 7 bases, the J end by 2 bases, with 17 bases between. The CDR3 runs 15 residues. From germline, CDR1 is SNHLY and CDR2 FYNNEI. CDR3: CASMTSRGTQETQYF. DNA for the CDR3: TGTGCCAGCATGACTTCGCGGGGTACTCAAGAGACCCAGTACTTC.

This rearrangement joins TRBV7-9 to TRBJ1-1; D is unclear. The CDR3 has 13 residues. V was pared by 2 bases and J by 2 bases, with 6 bases between. The V gene's germline CDR1 is SEHNR and CDR2 FQNEAQ (reference sequence). CDR3 nucleotide sequence: TGTGCCAGCAGCTTAATCGATAACACTGAAGCTTTCTTT. It codes for CASSLIDNTEAFF.

The chain carries TRBV12-5 and TRBJ2-1; no definite D call. Trimming removed 1 base at V and 2 bases at J, with 9 bases between. CDR1 and CDR2 from the germline V gene are LGHNT and FRNRAP. The CDR3 is made up of 15 amino acids. This CDR3 reads CASGLDWTPYNEQFF. CDR3 nucleotide sequence: TGTGCTAGTGGTTTGGACTGGACCCCCTACAATGAGCAGTTCTTC. Combining the CDR3 with reference TRBV12-5 and TRBJ2-1 gives the whole variable domain DARVTQTPRHKVTEMGQEVTMRCQPILGHNTVFWYRQTMMQGLELLAYFRNRAPLDDSGMPKDRFSAEMPDATLATLKIQPSEPRDSAVYFCASGLDWTPYNEQFFGPGTRLTVL.

This chain connects TRBV6-5 to TRBJ1-2, with D unclear. The CDR3 spans 14 residues. The V gene lost 7 bases and the J gene lost 0 bases, with 12 bases spanning the gap. Germline loops: CDR1 MNHEY, CDR2 SVGAGI. In DNA form, the CDR3 reads TGTGCCAGCAATCGACCGGATGCTAACTATGGCTACACCTTC. Its translation: CASNRPDANYGYTF.

In its sample, this clone was seen a few times. The chain is built from TRBV15 and TRBJ2-1; D is undetermined. The CDR3 runs to 15 residues. Germline V gives CDR1 LNHNV, CDR2 YYDKDF (reference sequence). Trimming left V 1 base short and J 6 bases short, with 13 bases between. CDR3: CATSRVYRQANEQFF. Written as DNA, the CDR3 is TGTGCCACCAGCAGAGTGTACAGACAAGCCAATGAGCAGTTCTTC.

The rearrangement uses TRBV5-1 and TRBJ2-3; D gene uncertain. There are 11 residues in the CDR3. Per the germline V gene, CDR1 is SGHRS and CDR2 is YFSETQ. V lost 4 bases, J lost 2 bases, and 2 bases lay in between. DNA for the CDR3: TGCGCCAGCAGCCTCACAGATACGCAGTATTTT. Translation: CASSLTDTQYF.

V and J are TRBV23-1 and TRBJ1-6, with D hard to call. TRBV23-1 falls under the ORF class, with uncertain function. V lost 11 bases to trimming and J lost 5 bases, with 13 bases between them. The CDR3 totals 13 residues. The CDR3 protein is CAFIADHNSPLHF. The CDR3 DNA follows: TGCGCCTTTATCGCAGATCATAATTCACCCCTCCACTTT.